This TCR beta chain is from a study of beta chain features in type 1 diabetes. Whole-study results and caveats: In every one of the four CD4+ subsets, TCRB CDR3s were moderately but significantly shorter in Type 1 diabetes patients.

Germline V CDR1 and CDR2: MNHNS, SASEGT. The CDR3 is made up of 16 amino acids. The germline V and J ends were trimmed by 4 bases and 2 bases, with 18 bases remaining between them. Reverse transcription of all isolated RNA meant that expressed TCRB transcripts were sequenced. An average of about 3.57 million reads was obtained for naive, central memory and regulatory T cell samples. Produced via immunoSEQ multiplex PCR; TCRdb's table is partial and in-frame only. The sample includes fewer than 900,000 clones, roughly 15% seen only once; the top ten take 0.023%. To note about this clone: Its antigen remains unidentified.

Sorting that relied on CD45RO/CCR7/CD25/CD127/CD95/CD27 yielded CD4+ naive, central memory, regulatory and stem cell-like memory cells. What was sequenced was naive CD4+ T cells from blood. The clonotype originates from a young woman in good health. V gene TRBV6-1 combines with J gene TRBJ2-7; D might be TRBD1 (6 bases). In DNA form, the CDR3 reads TGTGCCAGCAGTGGGACTGGGACACCCACCACCTACGAGCAGTACTTC. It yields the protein CASSGTGTPTTYEQYF.